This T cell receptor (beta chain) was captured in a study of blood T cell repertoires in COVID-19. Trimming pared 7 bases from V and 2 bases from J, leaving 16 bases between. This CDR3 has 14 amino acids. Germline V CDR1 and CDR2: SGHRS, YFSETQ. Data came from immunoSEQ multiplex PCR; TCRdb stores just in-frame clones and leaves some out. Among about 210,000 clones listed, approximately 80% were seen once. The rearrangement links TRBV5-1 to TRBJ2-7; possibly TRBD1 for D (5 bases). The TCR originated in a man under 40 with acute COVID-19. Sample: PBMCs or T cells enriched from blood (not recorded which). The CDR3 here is CASSQAGQTYEQYF. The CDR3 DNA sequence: TGCGCCAGCTCACAGGCTGGGCAGACCTACGAGCAGTACTTC.